This T cell receptor beta chain was documented in a study of technical replicates of blood from a few donors (dated by TCRdb to 2017 to 2019). The library was built by means of the immunoSEQ multiplex PCR assay. What TCRdb holds here is the immuneACCESS table cut down to in-frame rearrangements. Part of the clones is not present; checked against another copy, under half of the missing clones reflect an unresolved V gene, and the others are unexplained. This sample lists about 95,000 clones; around 96% were detected once. In total, the top ten clones hold about 0.3% of the sample. Details on this clone: Its antigen is unknown. No base-level quality is on record; no much larger clone is a single base apart.

CDR3 length: 13 amino acids, cysteine to phenylalanine. The retained sequence is limited to the CDR3, 39 bases, with the frame set at the first base. Reading the germline V gene gives CDR1 KGHSH and CDR2 LQKENI. V drops 3 bases and J drops 7 bases, leaving 12 bases in between. The source of this sequence is a human donor in good health. Sequencing was done on a sample of T cells isolated from PBMCs. The rearrangement combines TRBV18 with TRBJ1-1; the D gene lacks a confident call. The CDR3 protein: CASSPRAADEAFF. DNA sequence: TGTGCCAGCTCACCGAGGGCGGCTGATGAAGCTTTCTTT.